The 16 T cell receptor beta chains below were found in one sample sequenced in a study of OX40 agonist ivuxolimab in advanced cancers. TCRdb's table, derived via immunoSEQ multiplex PCR, lists solely in-frame clones and lacks some. The sample records some 150,000 clones, 85% to 95% being singletons. The sample here was CD4+ or CD8+ T cells sorted from blood, taken in a trial of the OX40 agonist ivuxolimab. These receptors all stem from an adult with an advanced solid tumor such as melanoma, head and neck, liver or kidney cancer.

The chain carries TRBV12-2 and TRBJ1-5. TRBV12-2 is designated a pseudogene. The CDR3 covers 19 residues. The CDR3 DNA is TGTGCAAGTCGCTTATTGGTAGATAGCGGGCCGGGATCTGATCAGCCCCAGCATTTT. Translating it yields CASRLLVDSGPGSDQPQHF.

The genes are TRBV7-9 and TRBJ2-7; D is undetermined. The CDR3 is 14 amino acids. V lost 5 bases to trimming and J lost 2 bases, with 13 bases between them. Germline V gives CDR1 SEHNR, CDR2 FQNEAQ (reference sequence). DNA for the CDR3: TGTGCCAGCAGCCCTGCGGAGTCCCCCTACGAGCAGTACTTC. This translates into CASSPAESPYEQYF. Using reference TRBV7-9 and TRBJ2-7 for the parts outside the CDR3, the full variable domain is DTGVSQNPRHKITKRGQNVTFRCDPISEHNRLYWYRQTLGQGPEFLTYFQNEAQLEKSRLLSDRFSAERPKGSFSTLEIQRTEQGDSAMYLCASSPAESPYEQYFGPGTRLTVT.

Only a few counts were recorded for this clone. Relative to the germline gene, one junction end is altered; a read error may explain this. CDR3 DNA: TGTGCCAGTAGTGCCCCTGAGGCGGGGTACTACGGCTACACCTTC. Its translation: CASSAPEAGYYGYTF. V usage is TRBV19 and J usage is TRBJ1-2; D unresolved. The CDR3 loop spans 15 amino acids. Germline CDR1 is LNHDA and CDR2 is SQIVND (reference sequence).

V usage is TRBV6-1 and J usage is TRBJ1-1; TRBD1 matches 7 bases. This CDR3 is 13 amino acids long. The germline V gene encodes CDR1 MNHNS and CDR2 SASEGT. V dropped 6 bases and J dropped 6; count of bases not matched to a gene: 7. Written as DNA, the CDR3 is TGTGCCAGCAGCTCACAAGGGACAGCTGAAGCTTTCTTT. It is translated as CASSSQGTAEAFF.

The CDR3 bases are TGTGCCAGCAGCCCAACAGGGGATGGTGGCTACACCTTC. It specifies CASSPTGDGGYTF. The chain recombines TRBV11-2 with TRBJ1-2; 7 bases are shared with TRBD1. This CDR3 region has 13 residues. Germline lookup yields CDR1 SGHAT and CDR2 FQNNGV. With V trimmed by 5 bases and J by 7 bases, 7 bases remained unmatched. Full variable domain (remainder filled in from reference TRBV11-2 and TRBJ1-2): EAGVAQSPRYKIIEKRQSVAFWCNPISGHATLYWYQQILGQGPKLLIQFQNNGVVDDSQLPKDRFSAERLKGVDSTLKIQPAKLEDSAVYLCASSPTGDGGYTFGSGTRLTVV.

This chain joins TRBV15 and TRBJ1-5; D perhaps matches TRBD1 (5 bases). The CDR3 runs 15 residues. V was cut by 0 bases and J by 5 bases, with 11 bases left in between. Germline lookup yields CDR1 LNHNV and CDR2 YYDKDF (reference sequence). CDR3 sequence (DNA): TGTGCCACCAGCAGAGATCCAGCCAGGGATCAGCCCCAGCATTTT. Amino acids: CATSRDPARDQPQHF.

This CDR3 is CASSQVGAGSGSEYEQYF. As DNA, the CDR3 is TGTGCCAGCAGCCAAGTTGGGGCAGGTAGCGGGAGTGAGTACGAGCAGTACTTC. The chain couples TRBV4-2 to TRBJ2-7, with 9 positions matching TRBD2. The CDR3 is 18 residues long. The germline gives CDR1 LGHNA, CDR2 YNFKEQ. Trimming removed 1 base from V and 4 bases from J; junction bases left unmatched: 14.

This clone was detected once. The rearrangement links TRBV14 to TRBJ2-7, with D perhaps TRBD1 (5 bases). Trimming stripped 8 bases from V and 3 bases from J, with 23 bases between. CDR1 and CDR2 (germline): SGHDN, FVKESK. This CDR3 is 16 amino acids long. The CDR3 is CASSREGYFRDYEQYF. CDR3 nucleotide sequence: TGTGCCAGCTCCAGGGAAGGCTACTTTAGGGACTACGAGCAGTACTTC.

V usage is TRBV2 and J usage is TRBJ2-7; D unclear. Germline CDR1 SNHLY, CDR2 FYNNEI. V was trimmed by 2 bases and J by 11 bases, leaving 10 bases between them. CDR3 length: 11 amino acids. CDR3 in DNA: TGTGCCAGCAGTGAATGGCGGACCGAGTACTTC. Amino acid sequence: CASSEWRTEYF.

This rearrangement joins TRBV27 to TRBJ2-1; tentatively, D is TRBD2 (5 bases). V shed 7 bases and J shed 4 bases, with 11 bases lying between them. The germline V gene has CDR1 MNHEY and CDR2 SMNVEV (reference sequence). The CDR3 loop spans 13 amino acids. The CDR3 region is CASMASPYNEQFF. The DNA of the CDR3 is TGTGCCAGCATGGCTAGCCCTTACAATGAGCAGTTCTTC.

The chain uses TRBV2 and TRBJ1-5; TRBD1 is a possible D gene (6 bases). CDR1 SNHLY and CDR2 FYNNEI come from the germline V gene. The germline V and J ends were trimmed by 1 base and 4 bases, with 8 bases remaining between them. CDR3 length: 14 residues. The CDR3: CASSEEGGNQPQHF. CDR3 nucleotide sequence: TGTGCCAGCAGTGAAGAGGGGGGGAATCAGCCCCAGCATTTT.

The chain carries TRBV5-4 and TRBJ2-4, with TRBD1 matching over 7 bases. CDR1 and CDR2 (germline): SGHNT, YYREEE (reference sequence). The CDR3 covers 16 residues. V lost 3 bases to trimming and J lost 0 bases; unmatched junction nucleotides: 6. The CDR3 sequence: CASSSGQELAKNIQYF. The CDR3 region has the DNA TGTGCCAGCAGCTCAGGACAGGAATTAGCCAAAAACATTCAGTACTTC.

This chain joins TRBV6-5 and TRBJ1-1, with unresolved D. Germline CDR1 is MNHEY and CDR2 is SVGAGI. This CDR3 has 16 residues. Trimming pared 0 bases from V and 0 bases from J, leaving 11 bases between. CDR3 nucleotides: TGTGCCAGCAGTTACTCTCTGGGTCTTATGAACACTGAAGCTTTCTTT. Translation gives CASSYSLGLMNTEAFF.

The chain recombines TRBV6-4 with TRBJ1-1, with 7 nucleotides matching TRBD1. The CDR3 is made up of 15 amino acids. Germline V lookup: CDR1 MRHNA, CDR2 SNTAGT. Unmatched junction bases numbered 6, after V lost 5 bases and J lost 0 bases. The CDR3 is CASSRAGGLNTEAFF. The DNA of the CDR3 is TGTGCCAGCAGTCGGGCAGGGGGATTGAACACTGAAGCTTTCTTT.

This clone was seen just once. This chain uses TRBV10-3 with TRBJ2-3; D call uncertain. The CDR3 covers 12 residues. The germline V gene has CDR1 ENHRY and CDR2 SYGVKD. With 6 bases removed from V and 8 bases from J, the gap between germline ends came to 12 bases. In DNA form, the CDR3 reads TGTGCCATCAGCAACCCCTCTGGTACGCAGTATTTT. This codes for CAISNPSGTQYF.

This chain uses TRBV18 with TRBJ1-6, with 10 bases aligning to TRBD1. This CDR3 comprises 15 residues. Trimming cost V 3 bases and J 7 bases; bases outside gene matches: 3. Germline V gene lookup returns CDR1 KGHSH and CDR2 LQKENI. CDR3 region: CASSPPGQGNSPLHF. In DNA form, the CDR3 reads TGTGCCAGCTCACCTCCGGGACAGGGGAATTCACCCCTCCACTTT.